The 32 T cell receptor beta chains below were found in one sample sequenced in a study of Graves' ophthalmopathy and Graves' hyperthyroidism. Amplified material comprised TCR beta CDR3 regions derived from RNA transcripts. RT-PCR was first run with HTBI primers, then multiplex PCR in a second round. From the multiplex PCR reads, TCRdb called clonotypes with MiXCR, one entry per CDR3 protein. The sample gives hundreds of thousands of distinct CDR3 sequences, approximately 21% of which show up once; roughly 6.9% is in the top ten. The specimen sequenced was peripheral blood. The receptors were gathered from a woman between 18 and 29 years old with stable Graves' hyperthyroidism. Some clones in this sample may be carry-over from other donors' samples.

The chain couples TRBV7-2 to TRBJ2-2; the D is unclear. Trimming removed 4 bases from V and 5 bases from J, with 11 bases in between. The V gene's germline CDR1 is SGHTA and CDR2 FQGNSA. The CDR3 is 14 amino acids. DNA of the CDR3: TGTGCCAGCAGCTATACCCGGCTGACCGGGGAGCTGTTTTTT. It is translated as CASSYTRLTGELFF.

This clonotype has ten or more counts. The gene calls are TRBV11-2 and TRBJ1-1; TRBD1 might be the D (5 bases). The CDR3 consists of 13 residues. The V end was cut by 3 bases, the J end by 8 bases, with 13 bases between. Per germline, CDR1 SGHAT and CDR2 FQNNGV. The CDR3 spells CASSLLFRTEAFF. The CDR3 bases are TGTGCCAGCAGCTTGTTATTTCGGACAGAAGCTTTCTTT.

The V gene is TRBV20-1, the J gene TRBJ2-7; TRBD2 agrees at 14 bases. CDR1 is DFQATT, CDR2 SNEGSKA, per germline (reference sequence). The CDR3 runs 15 residues. The V gene end was trimmed by 5 bases and the J gene end by 2 bases; junction bases not matched to a gene: 5. CDR3 protein: CSADGTSGSAYEQYF. The CDR3 bases are TGCAGTGCTGACGGGACTAGCGGGAGCGCCTACGAGCAGTACTTC.

Turning to this clonotype: Since a much larger clone is just one base distant, this may be a read error. The chain links TRBV6-1 to TRBJ1-5; D unclear. This CDR3 region has 16 residues. The germline gives CDR1 MNHNS, CDR2 SASEGT. In nucleotides, the CDR3 is TGTTCCAGCAGTGAAGGAGAGGGTTATAGCAATCAGCCCCAGCATTTT. Translated, it gives CSSSEGEGYSNQPQHF.

In its sample, this clonotype was seen many times. The chain is built from TRBV12-3 or TRBV12-4 and TRBJ1-5, with 8 bases identical to TRBD1. The trim removed 1 base at V and 9 bases at J, leaving 5 bases unmatched. The CDR3 totals 14 residues. The CDR3 loop is CASSLGTGLGPQHF. In DNA form, the CDR3 reads TGTGCCAGCAGTTTAGGGACAGGGCTCGGGCCCCAGCATTTT.

The genes are TRBV6-1 and TRBJ2-7; possible D gene TRBD1, 6 bases. CDR3 length: 14 residues. CDR1 MNHNS and CDR2 SASEGT come from the germline V gene. The germline V and J ends were trimmed by 7 bases and 6 bases, with 19 bases remaining between them. The CDR3 protein is CASTPRGAFPEQYF. In DNA, the CDR3 is TGTGCCAGCACCCCCAGGGGAGCTTTTCCCGAGCAGTACTTC.

This clonotype was seen a handful of times. The rearrangement uses TRBV7-2 and TRBJ2-7; D gene unclear. Trimming removed 3 bases from V and 4 bases from J, with 16 bases in between. The CDR3 loop spans 15 amino acids. CDR1 SGHTA and CDR2 FQGNSA come from the germline V gene. The CDR3 protein is CASSLGPNSFYEQYF. Written as DNA, the CDR3 is TGTGCCAGCAGCTTGGGCCCTAACAGCTTTTACGAGCAGTACTTC.

This clonotype was found many times. The V call is TRBV4-2, the J call TRBJ2-2; no definite D call. There are 13 residues in the CDR3. The germline CDR1 and CDR2 sequences are LGHNA and YNFKEQ. V shed 0 bases and J shed 7 bases, with 6 bases lying between them. CDR3 bases: TGTGCCAGCAGCCAAGACTGGAACGGGGAGCTGTTTTTT. This translates into CASSQDWNGELFF.

In its sample, this clonotype was seen many times. The chain has TRBV5-1 and TRBJ1-2; D is perhaps TRBD1 (5 bases). The CDR3 consists of 14 residues. Trimming cost V 2 bases and J 0 bases, with 8 bases left between them. The germline CDR1 and CDR2 sequences are SGHRS and YFSETQ. This CDR3 is CASSFPGPNYGYTF. For the CDR3, the DNA is TGCGCCAGCAGCTTTCCAGGGCCTAACTATGGCTACACCTTC. The full variable domain, its missing parts supplied by reference TRBV5-1 and TRBJ1-2, is KAGVTQTPRYLIKTRGQQVTLSCSPISGHRSVSWYQQTPGQGLQFLFEYFSETQRNKGNFPGRFSGRQFSNSRSEMNVSTLELGDSALYLCASSFPGPNYGYTFGSGTRLTVV.

This clonotype turned up a few times. V and J are TRBV7-9 and TRBJ2-7; the D is unclear. V was clipped by 5 bases and J by 3 bases, with 8 bases between them. Per germline, CDR1 SEHNR and CDR2 FQNEAQ (reference sequence). The length of the CDR3 is 12 residues. The CDR3 region has the DNA TGTGCCAGCAGCCGGCCTCTCTACGAGCAGTACTTC. It is translated as CASSRPLYEQYF. The full variable domain, its missing parts supplied by reference TRBV7-9 and TRBJ2-7, is DTGVSQNPRHKITKRGQNVTFRCDPISEHNRLYWYRQTLGQGPEFLTYFQNEAQLEKSRLLSDRFSAERPKGSFSTLEIQRTEQGDSAMYLCASSRPLYEQYFGPGTRLTVT.

The genes are TRBV28 and TRBJ2-5; 9 bases are a match to TRBD1. The CDR3 runs 15 residues. Trimming at V came to 2 bases and at J to 5 bases, leaving 6 bases not matched to a gene. The germline V gene has CDR1 MDHEN and CDR2 SYDVKM. Here the CDR3 DNA reads TGTGCCAGCAGTTTAGGGACAGGGCCTTGGGAGACCCAGTACTTC. Its protein is CASSLGTGPWETQYF.

This clonotype has at least ten counts. V usage is TRBV5-5 and J usage is TRBJ2-5; 9 positions match TRBD1. The CDR3 length is 15 residues. V shed 3 bases and J 6 bases; nucleotides not matched to a gene: 9. CDR1 is SGHKS, CDR2 YYEKEE, per germline (reference sequence). The CDR3 loop is CASSSTPDRGKTQYF. The DNA for the CDR3 is TGTGCCAGCAGCTCCACCCCGGACAGGGGAAAGACCCAGTACTTC.

The rearrangement uses TRBV9 and TRBJ2-5, with 11 bases that match TRBD2. There are 13 residues in the CDR3. The J segment lost 5 bases and the V segment lost 7 bases, leaving 4 bases of the junction unmatched. Germline values: CDR1 SGDLS, CDR2 YYNGEE. CDR3 region: CASGSGGEETQYF. The CDR3 coding sequence is TGTGCCAGCGGTAGCGGGGGGGAGGAGACCCAGTACTTC.

The CDR3: CASSPSGGTLAKNIQYF. The DNA of the CDR3 is TGTGCCAGCAGTCCTAGCGGAGGGACCCTAGCCAAAAACATTCAGTACTTC. The chain combines TRBV28 with TRBJ2-4; 7 nucleotides match TRBD2. Germline lookup yields CDR1 MDHEN and CDR2 SYDVKM. The CDR3 is made up of 17 amino acids. V gave up 5 bases and J gave up 0 bases; unmatched junction bases: 10.

Many counts were recorded for this clonotype. CDR3 DNA: TGTGCCAGCTTGGACAGCCAAGAGACCCAGTACTTC. Its protein product is CASLDSQETQYF. This sequence joins TRBV6-1 and TRBJ2-5; D might be TRBD1 (6 bases). The CDR3 length is 12 residues. V gave up 8 bases and J gave up 1 base, with 8 bases separating them. Germline CDR1 MNHNS, CDR2 SASEGT.

The V gene is TRBV6-2 or TRBV6-3, the J gene TRBJ2-4; D remains ambiguous. This CDR3 region has 16 residues. The germline gives CDR1 MNHEY, CDR2 SVGEGT. The ends were cut back, 0 bases at V and 0 bases at J, with 9 bases in the middle. Here the CDR3 reads CASSYSALLAKNIQYF. CDR3 DNA sequence: TGTGCCAGCAGTTACTCCGCCCTATTAGCCAAAAACATTCAGTACTTC.

This clonotype was counted ten times or more. In nucleotides, the CDR3 is TGTGCCAGCAGAAAAAGGGGGACTGAAGCTTTCTTT. This gives the protein CASRKRGTEAFF. The chain employs TRBV6-6 and TRBJ1-1, with D perhaps matching TRBD1 (6 bases). This CDR3 contains 12 residues. The ends were cut back, 6 bases at V and 5 bases at J, with 10 bases in the middle. Germline loops: CDR1 MNHNY, CDR2 SVGAGI (reference sequence).

V gene TRBV7-8 combines with J gene TRBJ2-4; a weak D match, TRBD2 (5 bases). This CDR3 has 17 amino acids. Germline CDR1 and CDR2: SGHVS and FQNEAQ. V was clipped by 3 bases and J by 0 bases, with 15 bases between them. CDR3 loop: CASSLERLARAKNIQYF. DNA for the CDR3: TGTGCCAGCAGCTTGGAAAGATTAGCGAGAGCCAAAAACATTCAGTACTTC.

This clonotype came up many times. The chain employs TRBV9 and TRBJ2-5, with D perhaps TRBD2 (6 bases). The CDR3 sequence is 14 residues long. The germline V gene has CDR1 SGDLS and CDR2 YYNGEE. The V end lost 4 bases, the J end lost 0 bases, and 10 bases lay between the germline ends. The CDR3 is CASSIRDYQETQYF. DNA of the CDR3: TGTGCCAGCAGCATACGGGACTACCAAGAGACCCAGTACTTC.

This clonotype has at least ten counts. The rearrangement joins TRBV6-1 to TRBJ1-2; 10 nucleotides line up with TRBD1. J lost 8 bases, V lost 6 bases, and 3 bases had no gene match. Germline CDR1 and CDR2: MNHNS and SASEGT. There are 12 residues in the CDR3. The CDR3 is CASSGTGAGYTF. The CDR3 DNA is TGTGCCAGCAGCGGGACAGGGGCCGGCTACACCTTC.

This clonotype appeared a few times. The chain has TRBV3-1 and TRBJ2-5; possibly TRBD2 for D (5 bases). The germline V gene encodes CDR1 LGHDT and CDR2 YNNKEL (reference sequence). The length of the CDR3 is 15 residues. Trimming shortened V by 4 bases and J by 7 bases, and 19 bases separated the two germline ends. For the CDR3, the DNA is TGTGCCAGCAGCCTTGGCCCAGCGGATACGGGGACCCAGTACTTC. Translation: CASSLGPADTGTQYF.

J is TRBJ2-6 and V is TRBV7-2, with TRBD2 as a possible D gene (5 bases). V lost 5 bases, J lost 0 bases, and 8 bases lay in between. This CDR3 has 15 amino acids. The V gene's germline CDR1 is SGHTA and CDR2 FQGNSA. The CDR3 loop is CASSPEVSGANVLTF. In nucleotides, the CDR3 is TGTGCCAGCAGCCCGGAGGTCTCTGGGGCCAACGTCCTGACTTTC.

This clonotype came up many times. This may arise from a read error, as a much more abundant clone is one base away. V is TRBV2 and J is TRBJ1-6; possible D gene TRBD1, 6 bases. Trimming removed 3 bases at V and 6 bases at J, with 6 bases between. Germline values: CDR1 SNHLY, CDR2 FYNNEI. This CDR3 is 13 amino acids long. CDR3 bases: TGTGCCAGCAGTGACAGGGGTAATTCACCCCTCCACTTT. Its translation: CASSDRGNSPLHF.

V and J are TRBV5-6 and TRBJ1-2; D remains ambiguous. Germline V gene data show CDR1 as SGHDT and CDR2 as YYEEEE. With 0 bases removed from V and 4 bases from J, the gap between germline ends came to 7 bases. This CDR3 has 13 amino acids. In DNA, the CDR3 is TGTGCCAGCAGCTTGGTTGAGGTCTATGGCTACACCTTC. This gives the protein CASSLVEVYGYTF.

This clonotype was detected many times. The gene calls are TRBV20-1 and TRBJ1-1; a weak D match, TRBD1 (6 bases). Germline V gene lookup returns CDR1 DFQATT and CDR2 SNEGSKA (reference sequence). The CDR3 is made up of 14 amino acids. CDR3 region: CSTRIDGGEAEAFF. For the CDR3, the DNA is TGCAGCACGCGAATCGATGGGGGCGAAGCTGAAGCTTTCTTT.

The chain uses TRBV6-2 or TRBV6-3 and TRBJ2-3, with no clear D. The length of the CDR3 is 14 residues. CDR1 is MNHEY and CDR2 is SVGEGT in the germline V gene. The V and J ends lost 0 bases and 3 bases respectively, with 7 bases between them. CDR3 sequence (DNA): TGTGCCAGCAGTTACTCGATGGGGACAGATACGCAGTATTTT. Translating gives CASSYSMGTDTQYF.

There are many counts of this clonotype. This chain connects TRBV12-3 or TRBV12-4 to TRBJ1-5; D may be TRBD1 (5 bases). With 6 bases removed from V and 5 bases from J, the gap between germline ends came to 17 bases. The CDR3 runs 15 residues. CDR3 residues: CASSPDKGYDQPQHF. The CDR3 DNA reads as TGTGCCAGCAGCCCGGACAAGGGTTACGATCAGCCCCAGCATTTT.

This clonotype was counted many times. CDR3 bases: TGTGCCAGCAGTCTGGGGACAGGGGGTCTAGAGACCCAGTACTTC. It specifies CASSLGTGGLETQYF. The chain combines TRBV28 with TRBJ2-5, with TRBD1 matching over 11 bases. CDR1 and CDR2 from the germline V gene are MDHEN and SYDVKM. The CDR3 has 15 residues. Trimming removed 5 bases from V and 4 bases from J; junction bases left unmatched: 6.

This clonotype was detected many times. J is TRBJ1-1 and V is TRBV5-1, with D maybe TRBD1 (6 bases). This CDR3 has 15 residues. Germline CDR1 SGHRS, CDR2 YFSETQ. Trimming cost V 2 bases and J 0 bases, with 11 bases left between them. Written as DNA, the CDR3 is TGCGCCAGCAGCTTCGGGGGCACCATGAACACTGAAGCTTTCTTT. Translation: CASSFGGTMNTEAFF.

This clonotype was seen many times. The chain employs TRBV5-1 and TRBJ2-6; D might be TRBD1 (6 bases). V gave up 2 bases and J gave up 9 bases, with 12 bases separating them. The germline gives CDR1 SGHRS, CDR2 YFSETQ. This CDR3 has 14 amino acids. CDR3 in amino acids: CASSFGGQFNVLTF. DNA of the CDR3: TGCGCCAGCAGCTTCGGTGGACAGTTCAACGTCCTGACTTTC.

This clonotype was found a few times. The V call is TRBV4-2, the J call TRBJ1-1; D is perhaps TRBD1 (5 bases). V dropped 0 bases and J dropped 11 bases, with 13 bases sitting between them. The germline V gene encodes CDR1 LGHNA and CDR2 YNFKEQ. CDR3 length: 13 amino acids. The CDR3 is CASSQDRWGIAFF. CDR3 DNA: TGTGCCAGCAGCCAAGATCGATGGGGGATTGCTTTCTTT.

The CDR3 DNA is TGTGCCTGGAGTGATCCCAGCACTGAAGCTTTCTTT. As protein: CAWSDPSTEAFF. The chain couples TRBV30 to TRBJ1-1; no clear D gene. This CDR3 spans 12 amino acids. Trimming pared 1 base from V and 4 bases from J, leaving 7 bases between. Germline V gene lookup returns CDR1 GTSNPN and CDR2 SVGIG (reference sequence).